This T cell receptor beta chain was recorded in a study of cytomegalovirus exposure and HLA in healthy donors. This CDR3 contains 15 residues. From germline, CDR1 is SGDLS and CDR2 YYNGEE. V dropped 0 bases and J dropped 1 base, with 11 bases sitting between them. The method was immunoSEQ multiplex PCR; TCRdb's version includes in-frame clones alone and lacks a portion of them. The sample includes roughly 280,000 clones, 80% to 90% of them seen just once. The rearrangement uses TRBV9 and TRBJ2-7; a possible D gene is TRBD2 (5 bases). Source material: PBMCs. The TCR sequence derives from a woman under 30 in good health and CMV-seronegative. The DNA of the CDR3 is TGTGCCAGCAGCGTAGCGGCGGGCACGTCCTACGAGCAGTACTTC. It codes for CASSVAAGTSYEQYF.